This TCR beta chain was sequenced during a study of T cells after yellow fever vaccination. By 5'RACE template switching, TCR cDNA was produced, with a universal primer site and UMIs added in the process. One entry per CDR3 protein, called by TCRdb with MiXCR from the 5' RACE reads. The sample lists approximately 47,000 distinct CDR3 sequences; approximately 6.3% were seen once. The CDR3 loop spans 19 amino acids. From germline, CDR1 is LGHDT and CDR2 YNNKEL (reference sequence). The V gene end was trimmed by 11 bases and the J gene end by 0 bases; junction bases not matched to a gene: 19. This TCR came from a man under 40 who received the YFV17D yellow fever vaccine. V usage is TRBV3-1 and J usage is TRBJ2-6, with 7 positions matching TRBD2. The specimen was PBMCs, either bulk or a sorted T-cell subset (CD4+, CD8+, memory, or dextramer-sorted; not recorded which), collected 45 days after the yellow fever booster vaccination. CDR3 residues: CACCQEPSGASSGANVLTF. The CDR3 DNA follows: TGTGCCTGCTGCCAAGAGCCTAGCGGAGCTTCCTCTGGGGCCAACGTCCTGACTTTC.